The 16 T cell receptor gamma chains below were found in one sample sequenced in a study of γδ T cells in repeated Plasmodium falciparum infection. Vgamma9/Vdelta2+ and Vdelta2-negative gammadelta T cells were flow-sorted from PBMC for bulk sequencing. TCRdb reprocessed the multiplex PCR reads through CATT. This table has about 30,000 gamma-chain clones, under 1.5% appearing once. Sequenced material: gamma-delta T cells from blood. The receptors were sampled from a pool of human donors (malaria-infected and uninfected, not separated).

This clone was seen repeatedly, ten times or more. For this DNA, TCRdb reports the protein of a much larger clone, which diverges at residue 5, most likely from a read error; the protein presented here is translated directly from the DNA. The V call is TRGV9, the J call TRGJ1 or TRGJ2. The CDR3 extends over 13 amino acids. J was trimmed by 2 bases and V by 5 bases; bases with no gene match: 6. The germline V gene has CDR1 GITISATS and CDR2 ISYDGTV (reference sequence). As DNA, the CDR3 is TGTGCCTTGTGGGGGGGCTATTATTATAAGAAACTCTTT. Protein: CALWGGYYYKKLF.

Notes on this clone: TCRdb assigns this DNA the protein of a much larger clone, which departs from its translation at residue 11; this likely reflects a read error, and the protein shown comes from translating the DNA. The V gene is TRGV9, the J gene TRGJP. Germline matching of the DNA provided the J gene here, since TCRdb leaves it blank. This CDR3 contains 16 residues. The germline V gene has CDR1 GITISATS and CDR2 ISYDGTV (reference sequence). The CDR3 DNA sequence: TGTGCCTTGTGGGCCATCCAAGAGTTGGGCATAAAAATCAAGGTATTT. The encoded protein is CALWAIQELGIKIKVF.

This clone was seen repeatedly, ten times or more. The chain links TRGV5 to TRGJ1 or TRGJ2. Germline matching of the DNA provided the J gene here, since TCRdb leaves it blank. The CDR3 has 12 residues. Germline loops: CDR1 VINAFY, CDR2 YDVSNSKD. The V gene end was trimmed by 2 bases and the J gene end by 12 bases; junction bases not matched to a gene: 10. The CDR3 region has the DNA TGTGCCACCTGGGACAACTCCGATAGGAAACTCTTT. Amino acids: CATWDNSDRKLF.

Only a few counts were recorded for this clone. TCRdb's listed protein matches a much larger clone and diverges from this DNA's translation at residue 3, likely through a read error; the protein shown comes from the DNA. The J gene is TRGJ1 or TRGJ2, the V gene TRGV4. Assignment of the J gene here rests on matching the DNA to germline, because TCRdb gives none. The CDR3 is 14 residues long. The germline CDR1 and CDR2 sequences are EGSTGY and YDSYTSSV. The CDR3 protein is CASWDGRGHGKKLF. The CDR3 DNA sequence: TGTGCCTCCTGGGACGGGAGGGGGCATGGTAAGAAACTCTTT.

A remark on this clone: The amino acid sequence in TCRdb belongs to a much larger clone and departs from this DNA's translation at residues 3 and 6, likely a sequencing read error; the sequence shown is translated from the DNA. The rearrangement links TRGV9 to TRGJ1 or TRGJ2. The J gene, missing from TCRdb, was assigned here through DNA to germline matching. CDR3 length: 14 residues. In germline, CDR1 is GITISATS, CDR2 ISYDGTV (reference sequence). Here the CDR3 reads CASWEEHGYYKKLF. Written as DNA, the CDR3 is TGTGCCTCGTGGGAGGAGCACGGTTATTATAAGAAACTCTTT.

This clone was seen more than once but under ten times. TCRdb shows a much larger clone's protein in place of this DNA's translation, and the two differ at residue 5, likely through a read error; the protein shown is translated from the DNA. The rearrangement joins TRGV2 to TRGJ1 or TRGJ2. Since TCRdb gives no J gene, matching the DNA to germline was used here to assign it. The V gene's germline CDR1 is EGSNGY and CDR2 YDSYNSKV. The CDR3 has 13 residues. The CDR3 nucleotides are TGTGCCACCTGGGGCGGGCAACGATATAAGAAACTCTTT. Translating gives CATWGGQRYKKLF.

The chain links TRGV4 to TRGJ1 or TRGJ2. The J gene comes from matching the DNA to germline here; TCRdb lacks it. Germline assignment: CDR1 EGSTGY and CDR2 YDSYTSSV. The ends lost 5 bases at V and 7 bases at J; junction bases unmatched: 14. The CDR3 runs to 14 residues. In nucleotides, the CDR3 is TGTGCCACCTGGGCCCTCTTGGGGAGGTATAAGAAACTCTTT. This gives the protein CATWALLGRYKKLF.

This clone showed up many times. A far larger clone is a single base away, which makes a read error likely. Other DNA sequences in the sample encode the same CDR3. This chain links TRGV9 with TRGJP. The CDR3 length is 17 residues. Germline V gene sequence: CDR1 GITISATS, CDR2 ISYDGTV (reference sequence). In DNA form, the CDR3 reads TGTGCCCTGTGGGAGGTGGTATCCGAGTTGGGCAAAAAAATCAAGGTATTT. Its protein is CALWEVVSELGKKIKVF.

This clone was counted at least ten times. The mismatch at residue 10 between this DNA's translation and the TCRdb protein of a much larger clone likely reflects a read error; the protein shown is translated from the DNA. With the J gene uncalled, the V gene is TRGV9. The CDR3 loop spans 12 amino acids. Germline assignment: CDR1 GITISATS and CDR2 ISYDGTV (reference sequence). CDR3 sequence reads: CALWEGHQEELF. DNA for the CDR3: TGTGCCTTGTGGGAGGGACATCAGGAGGAACTCTTT.

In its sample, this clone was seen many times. The CDR3 region has the DNA TGTGCCACCTGGGACATGTTTTATTATAAGAAACTCTTT. This translates into CATWDMFYYKKLF. V and J are TRGV3 and TRGJ1 or TRGJ2. Germline loops: CDR1 VTNTFY, CDR2 YDVSTARD (reference sequence). The J segment lost 3 bases and the V segment lost 2 bases, leaving 4 bases of the junction unmatched. The CDR3 sequence is 13 residues long.

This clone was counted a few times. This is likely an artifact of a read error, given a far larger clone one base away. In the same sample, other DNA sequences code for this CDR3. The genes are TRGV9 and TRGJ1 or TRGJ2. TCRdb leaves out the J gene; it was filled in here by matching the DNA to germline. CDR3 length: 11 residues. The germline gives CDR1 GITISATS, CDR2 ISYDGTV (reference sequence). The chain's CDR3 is CALSTHYKKLF. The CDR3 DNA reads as TGCGCCTTGTCCACTCATTATAAGAAACTCTTT.

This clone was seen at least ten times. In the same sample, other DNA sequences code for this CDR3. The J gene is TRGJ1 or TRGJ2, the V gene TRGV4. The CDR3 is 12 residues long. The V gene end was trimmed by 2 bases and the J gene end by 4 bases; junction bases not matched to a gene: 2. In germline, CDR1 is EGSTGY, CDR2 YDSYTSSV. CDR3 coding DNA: TGTGCCACCTGGGATGCCTATTATAAGAAACTCTTT. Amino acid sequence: CATWDAYYKKLF.

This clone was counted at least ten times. The CDR3 DNA reads as TGTGCCACCTGGGACGGGCCTTTGTATAGTAGTGATTGGATCAAGACGTTT. Its protein is CATWDGPLYSSDWIKTF. V and J are TRGV2 and TRGJP2. No J gene is reported in TCRdb; it was inferred here by comparing the DNA with germline. CDR1 is EGSNGY, CDR2 YDSYNSKV, per germline. J lost 0 bases, V lost 0 bases, and 7 bases had no gene match. The CDR3 length is 17 residues.

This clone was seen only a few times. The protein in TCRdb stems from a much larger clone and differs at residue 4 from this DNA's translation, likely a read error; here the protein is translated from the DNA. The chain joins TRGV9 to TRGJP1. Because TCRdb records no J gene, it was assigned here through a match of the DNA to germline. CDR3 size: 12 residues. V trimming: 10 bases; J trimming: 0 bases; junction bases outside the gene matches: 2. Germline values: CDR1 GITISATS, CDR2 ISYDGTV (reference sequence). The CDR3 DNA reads TGTGCCTTCCATACCACTGGTTGGTTCAAGATATTT. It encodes CAFHTTGWFKIF.

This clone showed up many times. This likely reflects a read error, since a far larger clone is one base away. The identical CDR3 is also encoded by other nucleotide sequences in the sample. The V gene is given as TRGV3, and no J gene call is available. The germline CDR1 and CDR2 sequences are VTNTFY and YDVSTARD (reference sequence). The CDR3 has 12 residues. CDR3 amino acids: CATWDRDWIKTF. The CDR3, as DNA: TGTGCCACCTGGGACAGGGATTGGATCAAGACATTT.

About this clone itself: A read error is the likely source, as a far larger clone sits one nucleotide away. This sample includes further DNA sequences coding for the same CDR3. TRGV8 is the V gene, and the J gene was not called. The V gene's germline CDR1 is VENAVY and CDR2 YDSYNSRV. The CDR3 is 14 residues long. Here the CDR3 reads CATWGPNGRLRKLF. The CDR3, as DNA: TGTGCCACCTGGGGGCCCAACGGACGACTTAGGAAGCTCTTT.